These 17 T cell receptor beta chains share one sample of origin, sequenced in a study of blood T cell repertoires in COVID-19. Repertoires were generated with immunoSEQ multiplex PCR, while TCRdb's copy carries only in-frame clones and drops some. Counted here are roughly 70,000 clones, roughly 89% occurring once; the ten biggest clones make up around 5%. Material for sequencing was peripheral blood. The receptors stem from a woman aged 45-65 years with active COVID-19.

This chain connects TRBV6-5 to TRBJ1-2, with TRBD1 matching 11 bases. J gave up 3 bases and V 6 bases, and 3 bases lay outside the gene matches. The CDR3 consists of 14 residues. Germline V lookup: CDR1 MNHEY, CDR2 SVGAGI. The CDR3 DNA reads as TGTGCCAGCAGGAGGACAGGGGGCGACTATGGCTACACCTTC. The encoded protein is CASRRTGGDYGYTF.

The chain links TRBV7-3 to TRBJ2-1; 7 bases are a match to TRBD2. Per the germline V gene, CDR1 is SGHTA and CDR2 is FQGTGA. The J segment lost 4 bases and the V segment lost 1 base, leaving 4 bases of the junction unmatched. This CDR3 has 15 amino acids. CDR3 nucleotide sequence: TGTGCCAGCAGCTTAAGCGGGAGTGGATACAATGAGCAGTTCTTC. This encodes CASSLSGSGYNEQFF.

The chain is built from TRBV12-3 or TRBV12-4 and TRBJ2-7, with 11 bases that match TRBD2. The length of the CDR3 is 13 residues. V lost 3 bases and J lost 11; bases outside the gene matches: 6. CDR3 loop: CASSFLAGGPEYF. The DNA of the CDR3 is TGTGCCAGCAGTTTCTTAGCGGGAGGGCCGGAGTACTTC.

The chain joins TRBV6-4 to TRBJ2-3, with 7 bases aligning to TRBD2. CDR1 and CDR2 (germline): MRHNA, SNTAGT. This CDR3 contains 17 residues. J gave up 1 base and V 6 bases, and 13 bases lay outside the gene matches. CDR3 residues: CASRTRLADYRTDTQYF. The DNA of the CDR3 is TGTGCCAGCAGGACTAGACTAGCCGACTACCGCACAGATACGCAGTATTTT.

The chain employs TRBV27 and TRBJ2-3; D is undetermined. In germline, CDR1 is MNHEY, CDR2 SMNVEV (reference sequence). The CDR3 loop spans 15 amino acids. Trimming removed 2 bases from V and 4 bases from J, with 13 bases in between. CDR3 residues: CASSLVNLGADTQYF. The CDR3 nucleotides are TGTGCCAGCAGTTTAGTTAACCTGGGCGCAGATACGCAGTATTTT.

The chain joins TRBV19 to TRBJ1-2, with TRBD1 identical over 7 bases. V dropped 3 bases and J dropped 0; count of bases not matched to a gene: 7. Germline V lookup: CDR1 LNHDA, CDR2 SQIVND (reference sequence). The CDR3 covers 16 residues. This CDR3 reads CASSIVPGQTNYGYTF. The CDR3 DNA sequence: TGTGCCAGTAGTATCGTCCCGGGACAGACTAACTATGGCTACACCTTC.

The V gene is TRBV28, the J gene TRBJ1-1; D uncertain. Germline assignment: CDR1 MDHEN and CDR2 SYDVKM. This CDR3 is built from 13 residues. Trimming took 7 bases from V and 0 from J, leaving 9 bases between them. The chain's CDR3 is CASTLAMNTEAFF. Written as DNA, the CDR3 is TGTGCCAGCACCTTGGCCATGAACACTGAAGCTTTCTTT.

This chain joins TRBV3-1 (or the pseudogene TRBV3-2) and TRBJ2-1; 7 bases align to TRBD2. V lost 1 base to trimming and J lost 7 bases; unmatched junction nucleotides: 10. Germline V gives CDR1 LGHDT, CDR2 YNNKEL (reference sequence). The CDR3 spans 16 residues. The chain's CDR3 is CASSQVMTGGWNEQFF. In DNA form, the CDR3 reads TGTGCCAGCAGCCAAGTGATGACGGGAGGATGGAATGAGCAGTTCTTC.

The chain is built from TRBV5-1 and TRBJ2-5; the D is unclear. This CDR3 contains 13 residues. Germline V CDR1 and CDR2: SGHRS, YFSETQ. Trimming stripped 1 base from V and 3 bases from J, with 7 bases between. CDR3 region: CASSLLRKETQYF. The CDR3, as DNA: TGCGCCAGCAGCTTGTTGAGGAAAGAGACCCAGTACTTC.

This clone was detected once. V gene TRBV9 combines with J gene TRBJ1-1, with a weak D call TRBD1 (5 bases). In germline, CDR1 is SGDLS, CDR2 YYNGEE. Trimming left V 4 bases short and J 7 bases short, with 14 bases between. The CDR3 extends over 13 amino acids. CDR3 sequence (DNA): TGTGCCAGCAGCACGACAGTGATGGGTGAAGCTTTCTTT. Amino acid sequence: CASSTTVMGEAFF.

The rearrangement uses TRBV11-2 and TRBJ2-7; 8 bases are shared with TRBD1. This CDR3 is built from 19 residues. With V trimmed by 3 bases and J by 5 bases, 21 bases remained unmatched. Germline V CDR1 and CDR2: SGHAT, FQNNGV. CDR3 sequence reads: CASSFLLEGVPTGENEQYF. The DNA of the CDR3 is TGTGCCAGCAGCTTCCTCCTGGAGGGGGTTCCGACAGGGGAAAACGAGCAGTACTTC. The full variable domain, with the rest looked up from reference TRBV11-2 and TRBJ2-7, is EAGVAQSPRYKIIEKRQSVAFWCNPISGHATLYWYQQILGQGPKLLIQFQNNGVVDDSQLPKDRFSAERLKGVDSTLKIQPAKLEDSAVYLCASSFLLEGVPTGENEQYFGPGTRLTVT.

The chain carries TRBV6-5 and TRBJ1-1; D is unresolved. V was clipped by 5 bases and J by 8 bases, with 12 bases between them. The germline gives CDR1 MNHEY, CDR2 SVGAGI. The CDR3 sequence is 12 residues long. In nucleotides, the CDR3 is TGTGCCAGCAGTCCCCTATTGAGGGAAGCTTTCTTT. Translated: CASSPLLREAFF.

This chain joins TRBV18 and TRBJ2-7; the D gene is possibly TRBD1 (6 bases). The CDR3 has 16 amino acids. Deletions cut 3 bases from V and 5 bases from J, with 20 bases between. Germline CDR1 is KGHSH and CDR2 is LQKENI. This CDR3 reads CASSPLWAGDNNEQYF. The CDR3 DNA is TGTGCCAGCTCACCCTTATGGGCAGGGGATAACAACGAGCAGTACTTC.

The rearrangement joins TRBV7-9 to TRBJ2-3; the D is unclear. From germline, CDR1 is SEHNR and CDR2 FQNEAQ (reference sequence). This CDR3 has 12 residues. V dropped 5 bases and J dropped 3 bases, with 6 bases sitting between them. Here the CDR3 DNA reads TGTGCCAGCAGCCCCCCGACAGATACGCAGTATTTT. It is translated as CASSPPTDTQYF.

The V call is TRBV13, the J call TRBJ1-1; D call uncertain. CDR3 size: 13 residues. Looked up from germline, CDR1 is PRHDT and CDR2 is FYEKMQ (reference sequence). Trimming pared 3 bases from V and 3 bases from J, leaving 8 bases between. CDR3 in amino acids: CASSFGGDTEAFF. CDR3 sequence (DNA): TGTGCCAGCAGCTTTGGAGGAGACACTGAAGCTTTCTTT.

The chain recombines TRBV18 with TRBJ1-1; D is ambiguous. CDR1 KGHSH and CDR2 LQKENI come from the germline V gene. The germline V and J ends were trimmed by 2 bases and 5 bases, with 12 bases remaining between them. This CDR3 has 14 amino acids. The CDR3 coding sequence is TGTGCCAGCTCACCATCTGCGGGCAATACTGAAGCTTTCTTT. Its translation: CASSPSAGNTEAFF. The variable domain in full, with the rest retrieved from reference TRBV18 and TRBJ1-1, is NAGVMQNPRHLVRRRGQEARLRCSPMKGHSHVYWYRQLPEEGLKFMVYLQKENIIDESGMPKERFSAEFPKEGPSILRIQQVVRGDSAAYFCASSPSAGNTEAFFGQGTRLTVV.

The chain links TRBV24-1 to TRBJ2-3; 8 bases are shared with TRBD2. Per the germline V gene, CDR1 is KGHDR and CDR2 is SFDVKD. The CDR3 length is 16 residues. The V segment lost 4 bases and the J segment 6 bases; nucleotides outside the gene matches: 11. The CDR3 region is CATSDRAAGEWDTQYF. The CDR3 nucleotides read TGTGCCACCAGTGACCGGGCAGCGGGAGAGTGGGATACGCAGTATTTT.